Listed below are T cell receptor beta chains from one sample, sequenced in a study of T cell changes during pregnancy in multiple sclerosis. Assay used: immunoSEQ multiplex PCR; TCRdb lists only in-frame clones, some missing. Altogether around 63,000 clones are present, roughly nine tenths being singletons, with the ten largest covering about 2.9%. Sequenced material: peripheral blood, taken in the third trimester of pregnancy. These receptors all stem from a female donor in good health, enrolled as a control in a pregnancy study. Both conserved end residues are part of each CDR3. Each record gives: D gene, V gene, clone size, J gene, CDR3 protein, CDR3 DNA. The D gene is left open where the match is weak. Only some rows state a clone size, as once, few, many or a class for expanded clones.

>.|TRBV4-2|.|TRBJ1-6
CASSQVNTGNSPLHF
TGTGCCAGCAGCCAAGTTAATACAGGGAATTCACCCCTCCACTTT
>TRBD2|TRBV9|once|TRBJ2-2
CASSPARGARGERYNTGELFF
TGTGCCAGCAGCCCTGCTCGGGGAGCCCGGGGGGAACGCTATAACACCGGGGAGCTGTTTTTT
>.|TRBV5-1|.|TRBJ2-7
CASSPPRQGHEQYF
TGCGCCAGCAGCCCCCCCCGGCAGGGTCACGAGCAGTACTTC
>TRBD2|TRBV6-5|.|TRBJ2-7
CASRDGRGEQYF
TGTGCCAGCAGGGACGGGAGGGGAGAGCAGTACTTC
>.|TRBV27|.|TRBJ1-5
CASSFSNQPQHF
TGTGCCAGCAGTTTTAGTAATCAGCCCCAGCATTTT
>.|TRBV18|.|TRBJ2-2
CATSRERRTGELFF
TGTGCCACCTCCCGGGAGCGCCGGACCGGGGAGCTGTTTTTT
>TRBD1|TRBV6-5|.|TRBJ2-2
CASSYSRQGTGELFF
TGTGCCAGCAGTTACTCGAGACAGGGGACCGGGGAGCTGTTTTTT
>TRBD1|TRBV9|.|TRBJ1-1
CASSDRDRGKPEAFF
TGTGCCAGCAGCGACCGGGACAGGGGTAAACCTGAAGCTTTCTTT
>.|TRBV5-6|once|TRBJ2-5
CASTDLRVFQETQYF
TGTGCCAGCACCGACTTACGGGTCTTCCAAGAGACCCAGTACTTC
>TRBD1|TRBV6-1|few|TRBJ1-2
CASSGGQGGYGYTF
TGTGCCAGCAGTGGGGGACAGGGGGGCTATGGCTACACCTTC
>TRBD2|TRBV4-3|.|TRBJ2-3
CASSQGQGGRAQYF
TGCGCCAGCAGCCAAGGTCAAGGTGGGAGGGCGCAGTATTTT
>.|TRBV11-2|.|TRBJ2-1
CASSLTRLGEQFF
TGTGCCAGCAGCTTGACTAGGTTGGGTGAGCAGTTCTTC
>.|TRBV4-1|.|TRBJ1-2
CASSQDQVEAIFNYGYTF
TGCGCCAGCAGCCAAGATCAGGTGGAGGCGATATTTAACTATGGCTACACCTTC
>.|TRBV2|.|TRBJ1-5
CASSEGVLQPQHF
TGTGCCAGCAGTGAAGGTGTCCTTCAGCCCCAGCATTTT
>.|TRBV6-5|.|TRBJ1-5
CASSFLNQPQHF
TGTGCCAGCAGTTTCCTCAATCAGCCCCAGCATTTT
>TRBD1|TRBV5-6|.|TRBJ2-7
CASSPGQSYEQYF
TGTGCCAGCAGCCCGGGACAGTCCTACGAGCAGTACTTC
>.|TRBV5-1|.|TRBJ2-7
CASSPEATYEQYF
TGCGCCAGCAGCCCTGAGGCCACCTACGAGCAGTACTTC
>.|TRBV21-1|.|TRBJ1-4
CASSKGQGATNEKLFF
TGTGCCAGCAGCAAAGGTCAGGGGGCAACTAATGAAAAACTGTTTTTT
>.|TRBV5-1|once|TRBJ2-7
CASSFDNHPARSYSEQYF
TGCGCCAGCAGCTTTGATAACCACCCGGCCAGGTCTTACTCCGAGCAGTACTTC
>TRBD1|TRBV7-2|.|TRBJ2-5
CASSFRTGEETQYF
TGTGCCAGCAGCTTTAGGACAGGGGAGGAGACCCAGTACTTC
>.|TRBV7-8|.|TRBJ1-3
CASSLAGQNSGNTIYF
TGTGCCAGCAGCTTAGCCGGACAGAACTCTGGAAACACCATATATTTT
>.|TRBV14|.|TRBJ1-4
CASSRDRNEKLFF
TGTGCCAGCAGCCGCGACAGAAATGAAAAACTGTTTTTT
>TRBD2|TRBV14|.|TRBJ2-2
CASSIQRDGELFF
TGTGCCAGCAGCATACAGCGGGACGGGGAGCTGTTTTTT
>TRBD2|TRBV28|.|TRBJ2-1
CASRDLPGLADGEQFF
TGTGCCAGCAGAGACCTGCCGGGACTAGCCGACGGTGAGCAGTTCTTC
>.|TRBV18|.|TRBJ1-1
CASSPQASNTEAFF
TGTGCCAGCTCACCTCAGGCGTCCAACACTGAAGCTTTCTTT
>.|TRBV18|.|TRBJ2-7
CASSPYGNSPGEQYF
TGTGCCAGCTCACCATACGGGAACTCCCCTGGAGAGCAGTACTTC
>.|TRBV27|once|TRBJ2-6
CASSFWPPSSGANVLTF
TGTGCCAGCAGTTTCTGGCCACCCAGCTCTGGGGCCAACGTCCTGACTTTC
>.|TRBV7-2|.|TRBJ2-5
CASSSSAETQYF
TGTGCCAGCAGCTCTAGCGCGGAGACCCAGTACTTC
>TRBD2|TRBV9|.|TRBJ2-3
CASRKGLASTDTQYF
TGTGCCAGCAGGAAGGGACTAGCGAGCACAGATACGCAGTATTTT
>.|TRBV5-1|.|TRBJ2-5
CASSSTGGGRETQYF
TGCGCCAGCAGCTCCACTGGAGGGGGCCGGGAGACCCAGTACTTC
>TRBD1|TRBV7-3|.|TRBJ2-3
CASSRQGTVQDTQYF
TGTGCCAGCAGCCGACAGGGAACGGTCCAAGATACGCAGTATTTT